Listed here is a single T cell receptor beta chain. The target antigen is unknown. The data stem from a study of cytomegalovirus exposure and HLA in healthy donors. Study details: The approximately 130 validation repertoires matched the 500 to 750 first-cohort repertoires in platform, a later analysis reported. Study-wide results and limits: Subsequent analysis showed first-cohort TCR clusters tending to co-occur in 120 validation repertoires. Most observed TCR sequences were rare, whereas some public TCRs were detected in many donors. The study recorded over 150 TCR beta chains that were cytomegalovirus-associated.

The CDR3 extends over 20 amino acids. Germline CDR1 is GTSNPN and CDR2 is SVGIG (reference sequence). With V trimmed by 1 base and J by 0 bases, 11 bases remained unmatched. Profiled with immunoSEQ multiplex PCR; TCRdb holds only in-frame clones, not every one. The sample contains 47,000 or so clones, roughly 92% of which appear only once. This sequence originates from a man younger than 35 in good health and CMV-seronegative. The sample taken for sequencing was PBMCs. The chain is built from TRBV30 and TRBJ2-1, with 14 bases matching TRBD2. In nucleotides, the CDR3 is TGTGCCTGGAGTGGGAAACCGGGACTAGCGGGAGCCCACTCCTACAATGAGCAGTTCTTC. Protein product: CAWSGKPGLAGAHSYNEQFF.